The 12 T cell receptor beta chains given below trace back to one sample, sequenced in a study of blood T cell repertoires in COVID-19. The assay was immunoSEQ multiplex PCR, and TCRdb's table has in-frame clones only and misses some. Of some 100,000 clones detected, 70% to 90% appear once; the ten largest clones hold around 1.2%. The specimen was peripheral blood. The source of these receptors is a human donor in a cohort sampled during active COVID-19.

In its sample, this clone was seen a few times. The chain links TRBV6-2 or TRBV6-3 to TRBJ1-5; 7 bases are shared with TRBD1. CDR3 length: 15 amino acids. V lost 2 bases and J lost 4; bases outside the gene matches: 5. From germline, CDR1 is MNHEY and CDR2 SVGEGT. Here the CDR3 DNA reads TGTGCCAGCAGTTACGTCAGGGGGAGGAATCAGCCCCAGCATTTT. It encodes CASSYVRGRNQPQHF.

J is TRBJ1-1 and V is TRBV7-3; D is perhaps TRBD1 (6 bases). The CDR3 runs 13 residues. V gave up 4 bases and J gave up 1 base, with 7 bases separating them. Germline-derived CDR1 and CDR2 are SGHTA and FQGTGA. This CDR3 is CASSSRGNTEAFF. The DNA for the CDR3 is TGTGCCAGCAGCTCCAGGGGGAACACTGAAGCTTTCTTT.

This chain links TRBV2 with TRBJ1-5; 7 bases are shared with TRBD1. Germline V gives CDR1 SNHLY, CDR2 FYNNEI. Losses at the gene ends were 8 bases for V and 6 bases for J; bases not matched to a gene: 13. The length of the CDR3 is 15 residues. As DNA, the CDR3 is TGTGCCAGCGGGAAGACAGGGAGAATCGGTCAGCCCCAGCATTTT. Translation: CASGKTGRIGQPQHF.

The CDR3 region is CSAVPGLAGADTQYF. Here the CDR3 DNA reads TGCAGCGCTGTCCCCGGGCTAGCGGGGGCAGATACGCAGTATTTT. The genes are TRBV29-1 and TRBJ2-3; 10 nucleotides align to TRBD2. The V and J ends lost 7 bases and 4 bases, in that order; junction bases with no gene match: 11. Per the germline V gene, CDR1 is SQVTM and CDR2 is ANQGSEA. This CDR3 has 15 residues.

This chain joins TRBV9 and TRBJ1-1; D is unclear. With 0 bases removed from V and 3 bases from J, the gap between germline ends came to 3 bases. Per the germline V gene, CDR1 is SGDLS and CDR2 is YYNGEE. This CDR3 is 12 amino acids long. The CDR3 protein is CASSVGDTEAFF. The CDR3 DNA sequence: TGTGCCAGCAGCGTAGGAGACACTGAAGCTTTCTTT.

The CDR3 DNA is TGTGCCAGCAGCTTAATCAGTGGCAGGGTGGAGACCCAGTACTTC. Residues: CASSLISGRVETQYF. The chain couples TRBV7-6 to TRBJ2-5; maybe TRBD1 (5 bases). CDR3 size: 15 residues. Trimming pared 2 bases from V and 5 bases from J, leaving 15 bases between. CDR1 is SGHVS, CDR2 FNYEAQ, per germline.

CDR3 protein: CASRPGGSNTGELFF. The CDR3 DNA reads as TGTGCCAGCAGGCCGGGAGGGTCGAACACCGGGGAGCTGTTTTTT. The chain has TRBV5-5 and TRBJ2-2; 8 nucleotides line up with TRBD2. This CDR3 spans 15 amino acids. CDR1 and CDR2 from the germline V gene are SGHKS and YYEKEE (reference sequence). V was clipped by 5 bases and J by 0 bases; unmatched bases: 3. The full variable domain, its missing parts supplied by reference TRBV5-5 and TRBJ2-2, is DAGVTQSPTHLIKTRGQQVTLRCSPISGHKSVSWYQQVLGQGPQFIFQYYEKEERGRGNFPDRFSARQFPNYSSELNVNALLLGDSALYLCASRPGGSNTGELFFGEGSRLTVL.

In its sample, this clone was seen a few times. The chain has TRBV19 and TRBJ1-5; TRBD1 aligns across 8 bases. This CDR3 has 15 amino acids. The V gene end was trimmed by 6 bases and the J gene end by 1 base; junction bases not matched to a gene: 5. Germline assignment: CDR1 LNHDA and CDR2 SQIVND (reference sequence). CDR3 DNA: TGTGCCAGTAGGAAACAGGGGGGCAGCAATCAGCCCCAGCATTTT. As protein: CASRKQGGSNQPQHF.

The rearrangement uses TRBV6-5 and TRBJ1-5; possible D gene TRBD1, 5 bases. V lost 6 bases and J 3 bases, leaving 12 bases between the germline ends. CDR3 size: 14 residues. Germline V gene sequence: CDR1 MNHEY, CDR2 SVGAGI. This CDR3 reads CASRVPGVNQPQHF. In DNA form, the CDR3 reads TGTGCCAGCAGGGTACCGGGGGTCAATCAGCCCCAGCATTTT.

This chain joins TRBV19 and TRBJ2-1; 9 bases are shared with TRBD2. The germline gives CDR1 LNHDA, CDR2 SQIVND (reference sequence). Trimming took 6 bases from V and 9 from J; bases not matched to a gene: 18. The CDR3 consists of 17 residues. CDR3 DNA: TGTGCCAGTAGCGCGGAGGGACTAGCTATTCGGTTGGGTGAGCAGTTCTTC. The encoded protein is CASSAEGLAIRLGEQFF. Filled out from reference TRBV19 and TRBJ2-1, the complete variable domain reads DGGITQSPKYLFRKEGQNVTLSCEQNLNHDAMYWYRQDPGQGLRLIYYSQIVNDFQKGDIAEGYSVSREKKESFPLTVTSAQKNPTAFYLCASSAEGLAIRLGEQFFGPGTRLTVL.

This clone was found once. V usage is TRBV7-3 and J usage is TRBJ1-1; D call uncertain. Germline V lookup: CDR1 SGHTA, CDR2 FQGTGA. The CDR3 is 14 amino acids. V lost 4 bases to trimming and J lost 1 base, with 10 bases between them. The CDR3 sequence: CASSSTSGNTEAFF. The CDR3 DNA reads as TGTGCCAGCAGCTCCACATCAGGGAACACTGAAGCTTTCTTT.

V usage is TRBV29-1 and J usage is TRBJ2-7; 11 nucleotides match TRBD1. Trimming cost V 7 bases and J 4 bases; bases outside gene matches: 6. Germline V gene sequence: CDR1 SQVTM, CDR2 ANQGSEA. This CDR3 is 13 amino acids long. In DNA, the CDR3 is TGCAGCGCCTTGGGACAGGGGGTTTACGAGCAGTACTTC. It specifies CSALGQGVYEQYF.